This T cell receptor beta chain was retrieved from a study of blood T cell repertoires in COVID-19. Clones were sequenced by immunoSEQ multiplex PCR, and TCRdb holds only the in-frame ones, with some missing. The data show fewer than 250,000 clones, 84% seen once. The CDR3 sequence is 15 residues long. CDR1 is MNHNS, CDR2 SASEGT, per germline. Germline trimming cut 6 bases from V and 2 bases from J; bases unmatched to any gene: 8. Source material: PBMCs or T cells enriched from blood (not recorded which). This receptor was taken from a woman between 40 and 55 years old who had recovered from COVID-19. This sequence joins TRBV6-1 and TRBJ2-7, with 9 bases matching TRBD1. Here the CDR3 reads CASRALRTGAYEQYF. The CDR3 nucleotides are TGTGCCAGCAGGGCCCTCAGGACAGGGGCCTACGAGCAGTACTTC.